What follows are 28 T cell receptor beta chains derived from one specimen sequenced in a study of regulatory T cells in long-lasting Graves disease. In building TCR beta libraries, iRepertoire HTBI primers were used together with Arm-PCR of CDR3 regions. MiXCR, applied by TCRdb to the multiplex PCR reads, yields one record per CDR3 protein. The table lists approximately 480,000 distinct CDR3 sequences, around 15% of them singletons. Time point indicated: newly diagnosed GD, antithyroid drugs for less than 3 months. Extracted RNA from PBMCs served as the source of the TCR library. The same data also went into a second study, on T cells in Graves' hyperthyroidism and ophthalmopathy.

The source was peripheral blood mononuclear cells (PBMCs), collected at new diagnosis, from a patient treated with antithyroid drugs. Every receptor here comes from a man aged 40-55 years with Graves disease.

The chain has TRBV6-2 or TRBV6-3 and TRBJ2-2, with 7 bases fitting TRBD2. Germline values: CDR1 MNHEY, CDR2 SVGEGT. The CDR3 is 16 amino acids. V gave up 0 bases and J gave up 5 bases; unmatched junction bases: 6. The CDR3 sequence: CASSYSGGRNTGELFF. CDR3 DNA sequence: TGTGCCAGCAGTTACTCAGGCGGGAGAAATACCGGGGAGCTGTTTTTT.

This clonotype was detected a few times. The chain recombines TRBV4-3 with TRBJ1-5; the D gene is possibly TRBD1 (5 bases). Germline V lookup: CDR1 LGHNA, CDR2 YSLEER. V was trimmed by 3 bases and J by 6 bases, leaving 15 bases between them. This CDR3 contains 15 residues. Here the CDR3 reads CASSHYPQGGQPQHF. CDR3 DNA sequence: TGCGCCAGCAGCCACTACCCGCAGGGCGGTCAGCCCCAGCATTTT.

The rearrangement links TRBV20-1 to TRBJ2-1, with TRBD2 matching 11 bases. CDR3 length equals 14 residues. Germline CDR1 reads DFQATT; CDR2 reads SNEGSKA (reference sequence). The J segment lost 5 bases and the V segment lost 5 bases, leaving 5 bases of the junction unmatched. The CDR3 spells CSASTSGDHNEQFF. CDR3 DNA sequence: TGCAGTGCTTCGACTAGCGGGGACCACAATGAGCAGTTCTTC.

In its sample, this clonotype was seen many times. V usage is TRBV12-3 or TRBV12-4 and J usage is TRBJ2-2; 12 bases align to TRBD2. The CDR3 consists of 16 residues. V was clipped by 2 bases and J by 6 bases; unmatched bases: 4. The CDR3 DNA reads TGTGCCAGCAGTTTACGACTAGCGGGAGTCTCCGGGGAGCTGTTTTTT. Translation: CASSLRLAGVSGELFF.

This clonotype was detected ten times or more. The chain has TRBV30 and TRBJ1-1; a weak D match, TRBD1 (6 bases). Per the germline V gene, CDR1 is GTSNPN and CDR2 is SVGIG (reference sequence). Trimming took off 0 bases at V and 5 bases at J, with 13 bases between the two ends. This CDR3 has 14 amino acids. The CDR3 spells CAWSVWGAGTEAFF. The DNA for the CDR3 is TGTGCCTGGAGTGTTTGGGGGGCTGGGACTGAAGCTTTCTTT. The full variable domain, rest sourced from reference TRBV30 and TRBJ1-1, is SQTIHQWPATLVQPVGSPLSLECTVEGTSNPNLYWYRQAAGRGLQLLFYSVGIGQISSEVPQNLSASRPQDRQFILSSKKLLLSDSGFYLCAWSVWGAGTEAFFGQGTRLTVV.

This clonotype was found many times. V and J are TRBV18 and TRBJ1-4; D unclear. Trimming removed 3 bases from V and 5 bases from J, with 13 bases in between. There are 15 residues in the CDR3. The germline V gene encodes CDR1 KGHSH and CDR2 LQKENI. CDR3 sequence reads: CASSPGPSSNEKLFF. The CDR3 coding sequence is TGTGCCAGCTCACCCGGGCCAAGCTCAAATGAAAAACTGTTTTTT.

Remarks on this clonotype: A much larger clone sits a single nucleotide away, making a read error possible. The gene calls are TRBV6-2 or TRBV6-3 and TRBJ2-1; D could derive from TRBD1 or TRBD2 (5 bases each). The length of the CDR3 is 14 residues. Trimming removed 5 bases at V and 7 bases at J, with 15 bases between. Germline CDR1 and CDR2: MNHEY and SVGEGT. The CDR3 loop is CASSEPGTANEQFF. The CDR3 nucleotides read TGTGCCAGCAGTGAACCCGGGACGGCAAATGAGCAGTTCTTC.

This clonotype was detected many times. The chain joins TRBV12-3 or TRBV12-4 to TRBJ1-1, with D possibly matching TRBD1 (5 bases). This CDR3 region has 13 residues. V dropped 6 bases and J dropped 6 bases, with 14 bases sitting between them. The CDR3 DNA reads TGTGCCAGCAGCTGGAGGCAGGGCTCTGAAGCTTTCTTT. Amino acids: CASSWRQGSEAFF.

DNA of the CDR3: TGTGCCAGCAGCTTACGGACAGGCAACAATGAGCAGTTCTTC. Its protein product is CASSLRTGNNEQFF. The chain combines TRBV11-2 with TRBJ2-1; TRBD1 aligns across 7 bases. The germline V gene has CDR1 SGHAT and CDR2 FQNNGV. This CDR3 has 14 residues. Losses at the gene ends were 2 bases for V and 5 bases for J; bases not matched to a gene: 3.

This clonotype was detected a few times. The rearrangement joins TRBV5-1 to TRBJ2-7; D is possibly TRBD2 (6 bases). This CDR3 comprises 15 residues. Between the trimmed V and J ends, which lost 0 bases and 7 bases, there was a span of 17 bases. Germline CDR1 is SGHRS and CDR2 is YFSETQ. CDR3 DNA sequence: TGCGCCAGCAGCTTGGAGTCGGGGACGGCGGGGGAGCAGTACTTC. It yields the protein CASSLESGTAGEQYF.

The chain uses TRBV30 and TRBJ2-3; 9 bases match TRBD2. The CDR3 is 16 amino acids. The germline V gene has CDR1 GTSNPN and CDR2 SVGIG (reference sequence). V was pared by 0 bases and J by 4 bases, with 8 bases of the junction left unmatched. CDR3 region: CAWSVLGGRASDTQYF. The CDR3 DNA is TGTGCCTGGAGTGTACTGGGCGGGAGGGCCTCAGATACGCAGTATTTT. Using reference TRBV30 and TRBJ2-3 for the parts outside the CDR3, the full variable domain is SQTIHQWPATLVQPVGSPLSLECTVEGTSNPNLYWYRQAAGRGLQLLFYSVGIGQISSEVPQNLSASRPQDRQFILSSKKLLLSDSGFYLCAWSVLGGRASDTQYFGPGTRLTVL.

This clonotype appeared many times. V and J are TRBV5-6 and TRBJ2-5, with 8 bases identical to TRBD2. The ends lost 3 bases at V and 4 bases at J; junction bases unmatched: 8. CDR3 length equals 15 residues. The germline V gene encodes CDR1 SGHDT and CDR2 YYEEEE. CDR3 region: CASSSLKRESETQYF. DNA for the CDR3: TGTGCCAGCAGCTCACTTAAGCGGGAGTCAGAGACCCAGTACTTC.

J is TRBJ1-6 and V is TRBV3-1; no clear D. There are 15 residues in the CDR3. The germline CDR1 and CDR2 sequences are LGHDT and YNNKEL (reference sequence). The ends were cut back, 0 bases at V and 3 bases at J, with 6 bases in the middle. The CDR3 is CASSQDGHYNSPLHF. The CDR3 bases are TGTGCCAGCAGCCAAGACGGGCACTATAATTCACCCCTCCACTTT.

This chain links TRBV7-9 with TRBJ1-4; possibly TRBD1 for D (5 bases). Germline V gene lookup returns CDR1 SEHNR and CDR2 FQNEAQ (reference sequence). The CDR3 has 15 residues. Trimming cost V 2 bases and J 1 base, with 8 bases left between them. The CDR3 DNA reads as TGTGCCAGCAGCTTACAGGGTGGAACTAATGAAAAACTGTTTTTT. This gives the protein CASSLQGGTNEKLFF.

This clonotype was seen many times. The V gene is TRBV30, the J gene TRBJ2-7; weak D call: TRBD1 (6 bases). Germline lookup yields CDR1 GTSNPN and CDR2 SVGIG (reference sequence). This CDR3 has 13 residues. Deletions cut 4 bases from V and 1 base from J, with 11 bases between. The CDR3 loop is CAWNRQESYEQYF. The CDR3, as DNA: TGTGCCTGGAACAGACAGGAATCCTACGAGCAGTACTTC.

The rearrangement uses TRBV29-1 and TRBJ2-4, with 8 bases matching TRBD1. J gave up 6 bases and V 7 bases, and 8 bases lay outside the gene matches. Germline V gene sequence: CDR1 SQVTM, CDR2 ANQGSEA. CDR3 length equals 13 residues. The CDR3 sequence: CSAAPGGGNIQYF. CDR3 DNA sequence: TGCAGCGCCGCACCAGGGGGCGGAAACATTCAGTACTTC.

The J gene is TRBJ2-5, the V gene TRBV24-1; D call uncertain. The CDR3 runs to 14 residues. The ends were cut back, 3 bases at V and 5 bases at J, with 12 bases in the middle. In germline, CDR1 is KGHDR, CDR2 SFDVKD. CDR3 in amino acids: CATSDVGLWETQYF. As DNA, the CDR3 is TGTGCCACCAGTGATGTCGGCCTTTGGGAGACCCAGTACTTC.

This clonotype appeared a few times. The chain couples TRBV10-3 to TRBJ1-5; TRBD1 might be the D (6 bases). CDR3 length: 15 amino acids. Trimming cost V 3 bases and J 6 bases, with 15 bases left between them. Germline values: CDR1 ENHRY, CDR2 SYGVKD. CDR3 bases: TGTGCCATCAGTGATCAGGGGCAGGGTAGTCAGCCCCAGCATTTT. Its translation is CAISDQGQGSQPQHF.

Concerning this clonotype itself: One junction end disagrees with the germline gene, perhaps due to a read error. The gene calls are TRBV6-2 or TRBV6-3 and TRBJ2-7; 9 bases agree with TRBD1. CDR1 and CDR2 (germline): MNHEY, SVGEGT. The CDR3 covers 14 residues. Here the CDR3 reads CASSLAGQGHERYF. The CDR3 nucleotides are TGTGCCAGCAGCTTGGCGGGACAGGGACACGAGCGGTACTTC.

As to this clonotype: A far larger clone differs by one base, so this is likely a read error. The chain combines TRBV5-8 with TRBJ2-5, with 7 nucleotides matching TRBD2. CDR1 SGHTS and CDR2 YDEGEE come from the germline V gene. The CDR3 spans 13 residues. The CDR3, as DNA: TGTGCCACCAGCAGAATCGCGGGGGAGGCCCAGTACTTC. This codes for CATSRIAGEAQYF.

Comment on this clonotype: One base away lies a much larger clone, so this may be a sequencing read error. The rearrangement uses TRBV20-1 and TRBJ1-6, with D maybe TRBD1 (6 bases). This CDR3 has 15 amino acids. Germline CDR1 DFQATT, CDR2 SNEGSKA (reference sequence). CDR3 nucleotides: TGCAGTGCACCCCTTGGGGGCGGCTATTATTCACCCCTCCACTTT. This encodes CSAPLGGGYYSPLHF.

The chain joins TRBV2 to TRBJ1-1; D is unclear. V was clipped by 5 bases and J by 0 bases, with 13 bases between them. In germline, CDR1 is SNHLY, CDR2 FYNNEI. This CDR3 spans 15 amino acids. The CDR3 loop is CASSRIIGMNTEAFF. In nucleotides, the CDR3 is TGTGCCAGCAGTCGTATCATAGGCATGAACACTGAAGCTTTCTTT.

This clonotype was picked up many times. The V and J genes are TRBV12-3 or TRBV12-4 and TRBJ2-1; no reliable D call. Trimming shortened V by 7 bases and J by 8 bases, and 9 bases separated the two germline ends. The CDR3 runs to 11 residues. The CDR3, as DNA: TGTGCCAGCAAGACGGTGGATGAGCAGTTCTTC. This encodes CASKTVDEQFF.

This clonotype was recorded many times. The chain carries TRBV20-1 and TRBJ2-1; D is uncertain. CDR3 length: 13 amino acids. Trimming left V 4 bases short and J 7 bases short, with 14 bases between. The V gene's germline CDR1 is DFQATT and CDR2 SNEGSKA (reference sequence). CDR3 region: CSAMNRVGNEQFF. CDR3 nucleotide sequence: TGCAGTGCTATGAATAGGGTCGGGAATGAGCAGTTCTTC.

This clonotype was found many times. This sequence joins TRBV3-1 and TRBJ1-6; 10 nucleotides agree with TRBD1. V lost 8 bases and J lost 10; bases outside the gene matches: 8. The CDR3 runs 14 residues. CDR1 is LGHDT, CDR2 YNNKEL, per germline (reference sequence). The CDR3 protein is CASSPDRGRSPLHF. CDR3 sequence (DNA): TGTGCCAGCTCCCCAGACAGGGGGCGGTCACCCCTCCACTTT.

This clonotype came up many times. V and J are TRBV7-2 and TRBJ2-3; D gene unclear. Germline values: CDR1 SGHTA, CDR2 FQGNSA. This CDR3 region has 14 residues. Trimming cost V 2 bases and J 6 bases, with 12 bases left between them. In DNA form, the CDR3 reads TGTGCCAGCAGCTTATCAGTAAAGATGGATACGCAGTATTTT. Translating gives CASSLSVKMDTQYF.

This clonotype was detected ten times or more. The chain has TRBV27 and TRBJ2-4; D not certain. The V end was cut by 6 bases, the J end by 1 base, with 10 bases between. The CDR3 sequence is 14 residues long. CDR1 and CDR2 from the germline V gene are MNHEY and SMNVEV (reference sequence). DNA for the CDR3: TGTGCCAGCAGCCTTGTTGGGGCCAAAAACATTCAGTACTTC. Residues: CASSLVGAKNIQYF.

This clonotype was seen at least ten times. A read error may account for a junction end that differs from germline. This sequence joins TRBV2 and TRBJ2-3; D unclear. Germline values: CDR1 SNHLY, CDR2 FYNNEI. The CDR3 totals 14 residues. CDR3 nucleotide sequence: TGTGCCAGCAGTGAATTTGGTGTCACAAATACGCAGTATTTT. As protein: CASSEFGVTNTQYF.